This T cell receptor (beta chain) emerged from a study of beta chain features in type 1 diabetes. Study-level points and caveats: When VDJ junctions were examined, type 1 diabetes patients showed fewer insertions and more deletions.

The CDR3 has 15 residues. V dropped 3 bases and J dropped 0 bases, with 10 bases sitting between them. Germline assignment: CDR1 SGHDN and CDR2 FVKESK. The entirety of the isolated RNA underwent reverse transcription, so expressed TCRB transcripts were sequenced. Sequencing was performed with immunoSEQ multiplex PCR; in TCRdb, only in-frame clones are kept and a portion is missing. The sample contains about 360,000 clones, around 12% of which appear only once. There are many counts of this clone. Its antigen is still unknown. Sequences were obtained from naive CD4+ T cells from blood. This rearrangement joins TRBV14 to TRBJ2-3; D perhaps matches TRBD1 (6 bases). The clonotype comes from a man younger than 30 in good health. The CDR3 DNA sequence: TGTGCCAGCAGCCAGCTGGGGACAAGCACAGATACGCAGTATTTT. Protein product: CASSQLGTSTDTQYF.